By its share, the clone carrying this T cell receptor (beta chain) is large. Multiplex touch-down PCR with TRB-A/B primers amplified rearranged V-D-J TRB sequences. TCRdb called the multiplex PCR reads again in MiXCR, with one record for every CDR3 protein. Of 950 to 1,500 distinct CDR3 sequences in the sample, about 30% are singletons; the top ten hold over 10%. This entry is derived from a study of T cell repertoires in aging, cancer and after chemotherapy. About the research overall: The full dataset contained 8.5 million to 10 million TCR reads.

Peripheral blood genomic DNA, not sorted cells or RNA, was the template. The CDR3 totals 15 residues. CDR1 and CDR2 from the germline V gene are SGHKS and YYEKEE (reference sequence). Trimming cost V 3 bases and J 2 bases; bases outside gene matches: 6. This TCR was recovered from a human donor with a solid tumor. The source material was blood. This sequence joins TRBV5-5 and TRBJ2-7; 9 bases are shared with TRBD1. CDR3 nucleotides: TGTGCCAGCAGCTCTGGACAGGGGAGCCCCTACGAGCAGTACTTC. Residues: CASSSGQGSPYEQYF. Variable domain in full (rest from reference TRBV5-5 and TRBJ2-7): DAGVTQSPTHLIKTRGQQVTLRCSPISGHKSVSWYQQVLGQGPQFIFQYYEKEERGRGNFPDRFSARQFPNYSSELNVNALLLGDSALYLCASSSGQGSPYEQYFGPGTRLTVT.